This T cell receptor beta chain was found in a study of CD8+ T cells in alopecia areata. This clone was detected a few times. The authors extracted RNA and reverse transcribed it into cDNA as the sequencing template. Profiled with immunoSEQ multiplex PCR; TCRdb holds only in-frame clones, not every one. The data show roughly 180,000 clones, about 53% seen once. Described treatment: oral pan-JAK inhibitor, 5-10 mg twice daily. This specimen consisted of CD8+ T cells sorted from blood, obtained at week 24, from a patient treated with tofacitinib. This TCR was recovered from a human donor with alopecia areata.

CDR3 nucleotide sequence: TGTGCCAGTAGTATAAGTACATTGCAGCCCCAGCATTTT. Translated, it gives CASSISTLQPQHF. The rearrangement joins TRBV19 to TRBJ1-5; D not certain. The CDR3 runs 13 residues. From germline, CDR1 is LNHDA and CDR2 SQIVND (reference sequence). With 2 bases removed from V and 7 bases from J, the gap between germline ends came to 9 bases.